This note documents a single T cell receptor (beta chain) sequence. This CDR3 is built from 14 residues. Germline V gene lookup returns CDR1 SGHRS and CDR2 YFSETQ. V lost 2 bases and J lost 8, with 13 bases in between. These data belong to a study of cytotoxic CD8 clonotypes in ibrutinib-treated CLL. Method: immunoSEQ multiplex PCR; TCRdb's copy keeps in-frame clones and lacks some. The sample has around 200,000 clones, 79% seen once. This material consisted of PBMCs, taken after 12 months of ibrutinib treatment. The J gene is TRBJ1-4, the V gene TRBV5-1; D perhaps matches TRBD1 (5 bases). The TCR originated in a human donor with chronic lymphocytic leukemia. Written as DNA, the CDR3 is TGCGCCAGCAGCTTAGGGACGGGGGAGGAAAAACTGTTTTTT. Translation: CASSLGTGEEKLFF. Based on the CDR3 plus reference TRBV5-1 and TRBJ1-4, the full variable domain is KAGVTQTPRYLIKTRGQQVTLSCSPISGHRSVSWYQQTPGQGLQFLFEYFSETQRNKGNFPGRFSGRQFSNSRSEMNVSTLELGDSALYLCASSLGTGEEKLFFGSGTQLSVL.